Each of the 24 T cell receptor beta chains below was sequenced from the same sample in a study of shared clonotypes between healthy human individuals. Clones were sequenced by immunoSEQ multiplex PCR, and TCRdb holds only the in-frame ones, with some missing. This table has some 1 million clones, 65% to 80% appearing once. The sequencing input was memory CD4+ T cells sorted from blood. Subset given: CD45RA-negative fraction. These receptors all come from a man between 18 and 35 years old in good health.

The chain uses TRBV5-1 and TRBJ2-1; 7 nucleotides match TRBD1. CDR1 is SGHRS and CDR2 is YFSETQ in the germline V gene. Trimming at V came to 3 bases and at J to 1 base, leaving 4 bases not matched to a gene. The CDR3 is made up of 15 amino acids. The DNA for the CDR3 is TGCGCCAGCAGCTGGACAGGCATTTCCTACAATGAGCAGTTCTTC. Amino acids: CASSWTGISYNEQFF.

This clone appeared a few times. The chain joins TRBV7-2 to TRBJ2-5; D not certain. CDR3 size: 15 residues. Trimming left V 0 bases short and J 0 bases short, with 8 bases between. Germline CDR1 reads SGHTA; CDR2 reads FQGNSA. The CDR3 loop is CASSLAGGYQETQYF. In nucleotides, the CDR3 is TGTGCCAGCAGCTTAGCGGGTGGGTACCAAGAGACCCAGTACTTC.

V is TRBV10-3 and J is TRBJ2-7; 10 nucleotides match TRBD2. Germline V gene lookup returns CDR1 ENHRY and CDR2 SYGVKD. CDR3 length: 16 residues. The ends lost 4 bases at V and 1 base at J; junction bases unmatched: 7. CDR3 protein: CAISAAWTSGSYEQYF. Written as DNA, the CDR3 is TGTGCCATCAGTGCGGCTTGGACTAGCGGATCCTACGAGCAGTACTTC.

The V gene is TRBV7-8, the J gene TRBJ1-2; maybe TRBD1 (6 bases). Per germline, CDR1 SGHVS and CDR2 FQNEAQ. This CDR3 is built from 16 residues. V lost 5 bases to trimming and J lost 8 bases, with 24 bases between them. The chain's CDR3 is CASSRTLQTTGNGYTF. The CDR3, as DNA: TGTGCCAGCAGCCGTACCCTTCAGACAACAGGGAACGGCTACACCTTC.

J is TRBJ1-3 and V is TRBV6-5; D not resolved. V lost 2 bases to trimming and J lost 1 base, with 12 bases between them. This CDR3 spans 16 amino acids. From germline, CDR1 is MNHEY and CDR2 SVGAGI. The CDR3 is CASSYAPDPSGNTIYF. Written as DNA, the CDR3 is TGTGCCAGCAGTTACGCCCCGGACCCTTCTGGAAACACCATATATTTT.

This chain connects TRBV4-1 to TRBJ1-5; 8 nucleotides agree with TRBD1. The CDR3 totals 17 residues. Germline CDR1 MGHRA, CDR2 YSYEKL. V was clipped by 4 bases and J by 5 bases; unmatched bases: 13. Written as DNA, the CDR3 is TGCGCCAGCAGCCGAATCAGGGGGCGAAGGGAGGATCAGCCCCAGCATTTT. Translation: CASSRIRGRREDQPQHF.

The chain links TRBV14 to TRBJ2-5; TRBD2 is a possible D gene (5 bases). Trimming removed 4 bases at V and 1 base at J, with 7 bases between. Germline V gives CDR1 SGHDN, CDR2 FVKESK. This CDR3 contains 13 residues. Here the CDR3 reads CASSRRFQETQYF. CDR3 in DNA: TGTGCCAGCAGCCGGAGGTTCCAAGAGACCCAGTACTTC. Together with reference TRBV14 and TRBJ2-5, the CDR3 gives the full variable domain: EAGVTQFPSHSVIEKGQTVTLRCDPISGHDNLYWYRRVMGKEIKFLLHFVKESKQDESGMPNNRFLAERTGGTYSTLKVQPAELEDSGVYFCASSRRFQETQYFGPGTRLLVL.

The V and J genes are TRBV28 and TRBJ2-7, with no clear D. Trimming removed 8 bases from V and 0 bases from J, with 8 bases in between. The CDR3 loop spans 12 amino acids. CDR1 and CDR2 from the germline V gene are MDHEN and SYDVKM. The CDR3 nucleotides read TGTGCCAGCGGAAGATCCTCCTACGAGCAGTACTTC. Translated: CASGRSSYEQYF.

This clone turned up a few times. The V gene is TRBV28, the J gene TRBJ2-3; 9 bases line up with TRBD1. CDR1 and CDR2 from the germline V gene are MDHEN and SYDVKM. This CDR3 has 20 amino acids. V lost 2 bases to trimming and J lost 5 bases; unmatched junction nucleotides: 20. The CDR3 sequence is CASSLGPDYLQGAQGDTQYF. CDR3 DNA: TGTGCCAGCAGTTTAGGCCCCGACTACTTACAGGGGGCGCAGGGAGATACGCAGTATTTT.

This clone came up once. J is TRBJ1-2 and V is TRBV19; no firm D call. The CDR3 runs 14 residues. V was cut by 3 bases and J by 3 bases, with 11 bases left in between. Germline CDR1 reads LNHDA; CDR2 reads SQIVND (reference sequence). The CDR3 DNA follows: TGTGCCAGTAGTATTTCCCAGAGTTACTATGGCTACACCTTC. Encoded protein: CASSISQSYYGYTF. The full variable domain, completed using reference TRBV19 and TRBJ1-2, is DGGITQSPKYLFRKEGQNVTLSCEQNLNHDAMYWYRQDPGQGLRLIYYSQIVNDFQKGDIAEGYSVSREKKESFPLTVTSAQKNPTAFYLCASSISQSYYGYTFGSGTRLTVV.

The V gene is TRBV28, the J gene TRBJ2-5, with a possible D match to TRBD2 (5 bases). The J call may be faulty, since TRBJ2-7 better matches the DNA end. This CDR3 has 14 amino acids. Germline CDR1 reads MDHEN; CDR2 reads SYDVKM. The CDR3 is CASRFPGSSYEQYF. CDR3 nucleotide sequence: TGTGCCAGCAGATTTCCGGGGAGCTCCTACGAGCAGTACTTC.

V gene TRBV28 combines with J gene TRBJ1-2; TRBD1 matches 7 bases. The CDR3 extends over 17 amino acids. The germline V gene has CDR1 MDHEN and CDR2 SYDVKM. After removal of 2 bases from V and 4 bases from J, the junction contained 13 bases not matched to a gene. The CDR3 sequence: CASSLELGAGGTYGYTF. In nucleotides, the CDR3 is TGTGCCAGCAGTTTAGAATTAGGGGCAGGGGGGACCTATGGCTACACCTTC.

This chain joins TRBV6-6 and TRBJ1-5; D unresolved. The CDR3 consists of 14 residues. The germline CDR1 and CDR2 sequences are MNHNY and SVGAGI (reference sequence). Deletions cut 7 bases from V and 0 bases from J, with 10 bases between. Here the CDR3 reads CASTDGFSNQPQHF. In DNA form, the CDR3 reads TGTGCCAGCACCGACGGCTTTAGCAATCAGCCCCAGCATTTT.

This clone was observed a few times. The chain uses TRBV5-4 and TRBJ1-2, with a tentative D call TRBD1 (6 bases). Per germline, CDR1 SGHNT and CDR2 YYREEE (reference sequence). V lost 4 bases and J lost 5, with 15 bases in between. The CDR3 contains 14 residues. This chain's CDR3 is CASSPANREYGYTF. CDR3 DNA sequence: TGTGCCAGCAGCCCCGCCAACAGGGAATATGGCTACACCTTC.

The J gene is TRBJ1-5, the V gene TRBV6-6, with D possibly matching TRBD1 (6 bases). Deletions cut 6 bases from V and 1 base from J, with 16 bases between. The CDR3 sequence is 16 residues long. The germline V gene encodes CDR1 MNHNY and CDR2 SVGAGI (reference sequence). In DNA, the CDR3 is TGTGCCAGCAGGGGGCGGGGGGCAGACAGCAATCAGCCCCAGCATTTT. Amino acid sequence: CASRGRGADSNQPQHF.

The rearrangement links TRBV7-9 to TRBJ1-1; D is unresolved. The V end was cut by 3 bases, the J end by 4 bases, with 6 bases between. CDR1 SEHNR and CDR2 FQNEAQ come from the germline V gene (reference sequence). The CDR3 covers 12 residues. CDR3 nucleotides: TGTGCCAGCAGCTTCGGACCCACTGAAGCTTTCTTT. It translates to CASSFGPTEAFF.

The V gene is TRBV2, the J gene TRBJ2-3; unclear D gene. Trimming took 4 bases from V and 7 from J, leaving 6 bases between them. The CDR3 spans 11 residues. Germline values: CDR1 SNHLY, CDR2 FYNNEI. The CDR3 spells CASSVDNTQYF. The CDR3 region has the DNA TGTGCCAGCAGTGTTGATAATACGCAGTATTTT.

This chain links TRBV27 with TRBJ2-1; D may be TRBD1 (6 bases). Germline V gene lookup returns CDR1 MNHEY and CDR2 SMNVEV (reference sequence). This CDR3 region has 15 residues. Written as DNA, the CDR3 is TGTGACAAGGCCCCCCGGGTCCAGGGGCCCGATGAGCAGTTCTTC. It specifies CDKAPRVQGPDEQFF.

The V gene is TRBV11-3, the J gene TRBJ2-3; possibly TRBD2 for D (6 bases). V lost 6 bases to trimming and J lost 7 bases, with 14 bases between them. This CDR3 has 13 amino acids. Germline V gene sequence: CDR1 SGHNT, CDR2 YENEEA. Here the CDR3 reads CASSSTGDYTQYF. CDR3 nucleotide sequence: TGTGCCAGCAGTTCAACTGGGGACTATACGCAGTATTTT.

This sequence joins TRBV28 and TRBJ1-2; 7 bases agree with TRBD1. Germline values: CDR1 MDHEN, CDR2 SYDVKM. This CDR3 comprises 13 residues. V lost 7 bases to trimming and J lost 5 bases; unmatched junction nucleotides: 7. DNA of the CDR3: TGTGCCAGCATCCAAGGGACAGCTTATGGCTACACCTTC. Protein sequence: CASIQGTAYGYTF.

This clone is a singleton in its sample. V and J are TRBV4-1 and TRBJ2-7, with 9 bases that match TRBD2. V lost 2 bases, J lost 2 bases, and 7 bases stayed unmatched. Germline V CDR1 and CDR2: MGHRA, YSYEKL. The CDR3 spans 16 residues. The CDR3 DNA is TGCGCCAGCAGCCAAAATATAGCGGGGGCTGCCTACGAGCAGTACTTC. As protein: CASSQNIAGAAYEQYF.

In this sample, this clone turned up once. CDR3 region: CASSALTGNPGANVLTF. CDR3 DNA sequence: TGTGCCAGCAGCGCTTTGACAGGGAACCCCGGGGCCAACGTCCTGACTTTC. V is TRBV5-4 and J is TRBJ2-6, with TRBD1 identical over 7 bases. Trimming cost V 4 bases and J 4 bases; bases outside gene matches: 11. This CDR3 has 17 amino acids. Looked up from germline, CDR1 is SGHNT and CDR2 is YYREEE (reference sequence). Supplemented by reference TRBV5-4 and TRBJ2-6, the full variable domain reads ETGVTQSPTHLIKTRGQQVTLRCSSQSGHNTVSWYQQALGQGPQFIFQYYREEENGRGNFPPRFSGLQFPNYSSELNVNALELDDSALYLCASSALTGNPGANVLTFGAGSRLTVL.

The V and J genes are TRBV6-6 and TRBJ2-2; D unclear. Germline V lookup: CDR1 MNHNY, CDR2 SVGAGI (reference sequence). With 5 bases removed from V and 1 base from J, the gap between germline ends came to 11 bases. The length of the CDR3 is 15 residues. CDR3 nucleotides: TGTGCCAGCAGTAGCGTGGCAGGGAACACCGGGGAGCTGTTTTTT. This codes for CASSSVAGNTGELFF.

The rearrangement joins TRBV30 to TRBJ2-5; no firm D call. The CDR3 has 14 amino acids. Trimming cost V 1 base and J 5 bases, with 14 bases left between them. Germline V lookup: CDR1 GTSNPN, CDR2 SVGIG (reference sequence). The CDR3 reads CAWSDPYFWETQYF. The CDR3 nucleotides read TGTGCCTGGAGTGACCCCTACTTTTGGGAGACCCAGTACTTC.